Below, one TCR beta chain is given with its context. Its target is not known. Axillary draining lymph nodes of breast cancer patients supplied the node samples. The CDR3 has 11 residues. V lost 0 bases, J lost 11 bases, and 7 bases lay in between. Germline CDR1 is ENHRY and CDR2 is SYGVKD. The entry originates in a study of breast tumors, draining lymph nodes, adjacent tissues. Study-level points and caveats: Tumor and nontumor repertoires were significantly more similar in luminal-like than in basal-like breast cancer. Data only fit, rather than demonstrated, lymph node origin of most tumor T cells. Most tumor T cells seemingly derive from lymph node, then expand in tumor. Tumors had less TCR diversity than lymph nodes, more than nontumor tissue.

From the multiplex PCR reads, TCRdb called clonotypes with MiXCR, one entry per CDR3 protein. Found here are 200,000 to 250,000 distinct CDR3 sequences, less than 45% of them singletons; the top ten hold approximately 3.5%. The sample taken for sequencing was axillary lymph node tissue. The chain couples TRBV10-3 to TRBJ2-5, with TRBD2 as a possible D gene (5 bases). The sequence was obtained from a female donor with breast cancer. Some clones in this sample may be carry-over from other donors' samples. The CDR3 reads CAISESREQYF. CDR3 in DNA: TGTGCCATCAGTGAGTCGAGGGAGCAGTACTTC.